These 2 T cell receptor beta chains share one sample of origin, sequenced in a study of beta chain features in type 1 diabetes listed by TCRdb under 2018. Library preparation used the immunoSEQ multiplex PCR assay. The High Capacity cDNA Reverse Transcription Kit was used to reverse transcribe all of the isolated RNA, meaning that expressed TCRB transcripts were what got sequenced. TCRdb stores this immuneACCESS table with in-frame sequences only. Part of the clones is absent; in the studies checked, under half of the shortfall reflects unresolved V genes, and no reason is known for the rest. This sample lists 150,000 to 200,000 clones; around 63% were detected once. About 0.1% of the sample belongs to the ten largest clones. Summary of the overall study and its limitations: A moderate but significant shortening of TCRB CDR3 length was observed in type 1 diabetes patients in all four CD4+ subsets.

No antigen has been assigned to these receptors. Sequences were obtained from naive CD4+ T cells from blood. The cell subset or site label of this sample denotes: true naive CD4+ T cells. The origin of the receptors is a man under 40 with type 1 diabetes.

The CDR3 sequence: CASSLAGAETQYF. The CDR3 DNA reads TGTGCCAGCAGCTTAGCAGGGGCGGAGACCCAGTACTTC. The chain links TRBV7-9 to TRBJ2-5; D possibly corresponds to TRBD1 (5 bases). CDR3 length: 13 residues. The V end lost 0 bases, the J end lost 5 bases, and 7 bases lay between the germline ends. CDR1 and CDR2 (germline): SEHNR, FQNEAQ (reference sequence).

CDR3 protein: CASSQEYGVAGKLFF. CDR3 nucleotides: TGCGCCAGCAGCCAAGAGTACGGGGTGGCAGGAAAACTGTTTTTT. This chain links TRBV4-3 with TRBJ1-4; D is unclear. Germline lookup yields CDR1 LGHNA and CDR2 YSLEER. Trimming left V 0 bases short and J 10 bases short, with 15 bases between. This CDR3 spans 15 amino acids.